These 15 T cell receptor beta chains were all obtained from the same sample, sequenced in a study of regulatory T cells in long-lasting Graves disease. Time point reported: newly diagnosed GD, antithyroid drugs for less than 3 months. The TCR library was prepared using RNA isolated from PBMCs. According to the study, TCR beta libraries were built with iRepertoire HTBI primers and CDR3-region Arm-PCR. MiXCR was run by TCRdb on the multiplex PCR reads, yielding one entry per CDR3 protein. The sample consists of a few hundred thousand distinct CDR3 sequences, 10% to 15% of them appearing once. This sample also appeared in a second study, on T cells in Graves' hyperthyroidism and ophthalmopathy.

Source: peripheral blood mononuclear cells (PBMCs), taken at new diagnosis, from a patient treated with antithyroid drugs. These receptors were collected from a woman aged 18-29 years with Graves disease.

This clonotype was counted at least ten times. The genes are TRBV3-1 and TRBJ2-7; D is perhaps TRBD1 (5 bases). This CDR3 has 13 residues. The ends were cut back, 1 base at V and 3 bases at J, with 7 bases in the middle. CDR1 is LGHDT, CDR2 YNNKEL, per germline (reference sequence). The CDR3 DNA reads as TGTGCCAGCAGCCAAGGGCAGGGCTACGAGCAGTACGTC. Encoded protein: CASSQGQGYEQYV.

This clonotype appeared many times. The gene calls are TRBV12-3 or TRBV12-4 and TRBJ2-7, with D possibly being TRBD1 (5 bases). This CDR3 has 15 residues. The V and J ends lost 3 bases and 2 bases respectively, with 14 bases between them. The CDR3 region is CASSFSHGRAYEQYF. The CDR3 region has the DNA TGTGCCAGCAGTTTTTCGCATGGCAGGGCCTACGAGCAGTACTTC.

This clonotype was seen ten or more times. V and J are TRBV6-1 and TRBJ2-3; weak D call: TRBD2 (6 bases). This CDR3 has 15 amino acids. Germline CDR1 and CDR2: MNHNS and SASEGT. V lost 7 bases and J lost 9, with 23 bases in between. The CDR3: CASIGAGSRRGTQYF. The CDR3 DNA is TGTGCCAGCATTGGAGCGGGTAGTCGCAGAGGGACGCAGTATTTT.

This clonotype was picked up many times. The V and J genes are TRBV2 and TRBJ1-1; TRBD1 is a possible D gene (6 bases). V was pared by 8 bases and J by 7 bases, with 17 bases between. The germline CDR1 and CDR2 sequences are SNHLY and FYNNEI. CDR3 size: 13 residues. The CDR3 coding sequence is TGTGCCAGCCAGCAGTGGGGGGGCAGTGAAGCTTTCTTT. It encodes CASQQWGGSEAFF.

This clonotype was picked up many times. This sequence joins TRBV28 and TRBJ2-5, with 7 bases matching TRBD1. V lost 5 bases and J lost 5; bases outside the gene matches: 11. This CDR3 is 15 amino acids long. Per germline, CDR1 MDHEN and CDR2 SYDVKM. The DNA for the CDR3 is TGTGCCAGCAGTAGTGGAAGGGGGCTCGGGGAGACCCAGTACTTC. This encodes CASSSGRGLGETQYF.

This chain links TRBV27 with TRBJ2-1, with 9 bases aligning to TRBD1. CDR3 length: 13 amino acids. The germline V gene encodes CDR1 MNHEY and CDR2 SMNVEV (reference sequence). The V and J ends lost 9 bases and 6 bases, in that order; junction bases with no gene match: 6. Here the CDR3 reads CASWDRAVNEQFF. The CDR3 DNA is TGTGCCAGTTGGGACAGGGCGGTCAATGAGCAGTTCTTC.

The sample holds many counts of this clonotype. V usage is TRBV12-3 or TRBV12-4 and J usage is TRBJ2-1; no reliable D call. V lost 3 bases, J lost 4 bases, and 4 bases lay in between. The CDR3 is made up of 12 amino acids. This chain's CDR3 is CASSFAYNEQFF. In DNA form, the CDR3 reads TGTGCCAGCAGTTTTGCGTACAATGAGCAGTTCTTC.

This clonotype was detected ten times or more. The rearrangement uses TRBV28 and TRBJ1-5; D ambiguous. Germline V gene data show CDR1 as MDHEN and CDR2 as SYDVKM. This CDR3 has 12 residues. The ends were cut back, 6 bases at V and 2 bases at J, with 5 bases in the middle. The CDR3 DNA follows: TGTGCCAGCAGGGTGGGCAATCAGCCCCAGCATTTT. It specifies CASRVGNQPQHF.

This clonotype was observed at least ten times. The chain couples TRBV20-1 to TRBJ1-1; D is unresolved. CDR3 length equals 13 residues. Germline V gives CDR1 DFQATT, CDR2 SNEGSKA (reference sequence). The ends were cut back, 6 bases at V and 7 bases at J, with 18 bases in the middle. For the CDR3, the DNA is TGCAGTGCCTGGGGAGGGCTCCAGGATGAAGCTTTCTTT. It specifies CSAWGGLQDEAFF.

This clonotype was observed a few times. The rearrangement uses TRBV9 and TRBJ2-1, with D possibly matching TRBD2 (5 bases). Germline-derived CDR1 and CDR2 are SGDLS and YYNGEE. The CDR3 consists of 13 residues. V was clipped by 7 bases and J by 6 bases, with 14 bases between them. CDR3 bases: TGTGCCAGCGGCGGCCTAGCAGGCAATGAGCAGTTCTTC. It specifies CASGGLAGNEQFF.

As concerns this clonotype: A read error may account for a junction end that differs from germline. The V and J genes are TRBV6-1 and TRBJ2-1; TRBD2 matches 10 bases. Germline V gene sequence: CDR1 MNHNS, CDR2 SASEGT. The CDR3 is made up of 17 amino acids. CDR3 DNA sequence: TGTGCCAGCAGCGAAGCGCCTAGCGGGAGCTCCTACAATGAGCAGTTCTTC. Translated, it gives CASSEAPSGSSYNEQFF.

This clonotype was seen repeatedly, ten times or more. The chain links TRBV7-2 to TRBJ2-7, with D unclear. Germline CDR1 and CDR2: SGHTA and FQGNSA. Trimming took off 5 bases at V and 5 bases at J, with 13 bases between the two ends. The CDR3 covers 13 residues. The CDR3 sequence is CASSADVANEQYF. In DNA form, the CDR3 reads TGTGCCAGCAGCGCAGACGTTGCTAACGAGCAGTACTTC.

The table lists this clonotype with many counts. The J gene is TRBJ1-2, the V gene TRBV6-1; TRBD1 matches 10 bases. Germline CDR1 and CDR2: MNHNS and SASEGT. The CDR3 loop spans 15 amino acids. The trim removed 6 bases at V and 3 bases at J, leaving 7 bases unmatched. The CDR3 here is CASRRDRGGYYGYTF. The CDR3 coding sequence is TGTGCCAGCAGAAGGGACAGGGGAGGGTACTATGGCTACACCTTC.

V and J are TRBV14 and TRBJ2-7, with TRBD2 matching 13 bases. The germline V gene has CDR1 SGHDN and CDR2 FVKESK. Losses at the gene ends were 6 bases for V and 5 bases for J; bases not matched to a gene: 4. The CDR3 sequence is 14 residues long. This chain's CDR3 is CASRPGTSGNEQYF. In DNA form, the CDR3 reads TGTGCCAGCAGACCCGGGACTAGCGGGAACGAGCAGTACTTC.

The sample holds many counts of this clonotype. The chain links TRBV27 to TRBJ1-5, with D unresolved. The germline V gene encodes CDR1 MNHEY and CDR2 SMNVEV (reference sequence). The CDR3 is 16 amino acids. V was clipped by 1 base and J by 4 bases, with 14 bases between them. CDR3 sequence reads: CASSLFGVMGNQPQHF. CDR3 nucleotides: TGTGCCAGCAGTTTATTCGGGGTAATGGGTAATCAGCCCCAGCATTTT.